This TCR beta chain is drawn from a study of CD8 T cells in ankylosing spondylitis. A word on this clonotype: As yet, its antigen is unknown.

J was trimmed by 3 bases and V by 4 bases; bases with no gene match: 5. CDR3 length: 15 amino acids. CDR1 is SGDLS and CDR2 is YYNGEE in the germline V gene. Study results and limitations: From matched ankylosing spondylitis synovial fluid, disease-linked clones were reportedly recovered at significantly enriched levels. Ankylosing spondylitis blood appeared to be characterized by a TCR beta motif of eight or nine highly homologous variants. Peripheral blood samples showed relatively rare disease-linked clones, and these clones were CD8+.

Preparation of TCR beta libraries was done by quantitative 5'-RACE with molecular barcodes. TCRdb processed the 5' RACE reads anew with MiXCR; each CDR3 protein has one entry. The table lists around 140,000 distinct CDR3 sequences, roughly 17% of them singletons, with approximately 30% in the top ten. The receptor was isolated from a male donor with ankylosing spondylitis. The V call is TRBV9, the J call TRBJ1-5; 9 nucleotides align to TRBD1. Sequenced: blood, either unsorted or a sorted T cell fraction (not recorded which). For the CDR3, the DNA is TGTGCCAGCAGCCCCCGGACAGGGGCCAATCAGCCCCAGCATTTT. It is translated as CASSPRTGANQPQHF.